The following is a T cell receptor beta chain sequence with its context. The antigen remains unidentified. This CDR3 region has 14 residues. V lost 1 base and J lost 0, with 7 bases in between. Germline CDR1 is MGHDK and CDR2 is SYGVNS. Included in the TCR beta cDNA libraries were unique molecular identifiers. TCRdb re-called the PCR reads with MiXCR, one entry per CDR3 protein. This table has roughly 600,000 distinct CDR3 sequences, about 40% appearing once. This sample is part of a study of post-analysis software for immune sequencing data. The study's findings and limits: The F measure placed samples prepared in the same batch into strongly shared clusters. Elevated frequency relative to controls characterized several TRBV segments in patients, TRBV5-6, TRBV5-1 and TRBV20-1 among them. A significant reduction in normalized Chao1 diversity was observed in multiple sclerosis patients versus controls.

This sequence joins TRBV25-1 and TRBJ2-7; the D is unclear. This receptor was taken from a girl aged 10-17 years with multiple sclerosis. Sequencing used blood. The CDR3 here is CASSELDISYEQYF. Here the CDR3 DNA reads TGTGCCAGCAGTGAATTAGACATCTCCTACGAGCAGTACTTC.